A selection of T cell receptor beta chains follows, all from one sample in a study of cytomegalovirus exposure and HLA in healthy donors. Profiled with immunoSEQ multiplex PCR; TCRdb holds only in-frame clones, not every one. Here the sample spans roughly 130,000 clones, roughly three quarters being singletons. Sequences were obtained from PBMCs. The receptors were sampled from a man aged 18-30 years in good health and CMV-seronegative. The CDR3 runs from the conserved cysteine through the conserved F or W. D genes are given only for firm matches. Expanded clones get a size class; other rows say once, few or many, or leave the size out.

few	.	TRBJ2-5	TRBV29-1	TGCAGCGTGGTCAGGGTAGAGACCCAGTACTTC	CSVVRVETQYF
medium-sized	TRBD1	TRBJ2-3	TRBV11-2	TGTGCCAGCAGCACAGGGGACACACACACAGATACGCAGTATTTT	CASSTGDTHTDTQYF
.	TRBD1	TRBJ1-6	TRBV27	TGTGCCAGCAGGAGACAGGGAGGAGTACCCCTCCACTTT	CASRRQGGVPLHF
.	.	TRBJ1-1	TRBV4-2	TGTGCCAGCAGCCTCGCCCCCACAGGACCTAACACTGAAGCTTTCTTT	CASSLAPTGPNTEAFF
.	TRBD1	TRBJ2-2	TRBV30	TGTGCCTGGAGTAAGGGACAGGGAGCCACCGGGGAGCTGTTTTTT	CAWSKGQGATGELFF
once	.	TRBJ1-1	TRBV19	TGTGCCATCAGGGTTAACATGAACACTGAAGCTTTCTTT	CAIRVNMNTEAFF
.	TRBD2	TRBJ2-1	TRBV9	TGTGCCAGCACCAGTAGCGGGAGGAGCTCCTACAATGAGCAGTTCTTC	CASTSSGRSSYNEQFF
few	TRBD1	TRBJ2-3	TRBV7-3	TGTGCCAGCAAAGGACAGGCGGGTTCAGATACGCAGTATTTT	CASKGQAGSDTQYF
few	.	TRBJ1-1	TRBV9	TGTGCCAGCAGCGTCATTGCAGAGAACACTGAAGCTTTCTTT	CASSVIAENTEAFF
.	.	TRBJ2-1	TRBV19	TGTGCCAGTAGTACTAGCGAGAGCTCCTACAATGAGCAGTTCTTC	CASSTSESSYNEQFF
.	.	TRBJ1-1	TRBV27	TGTGCCAGCAGTTTAGCACAGGGCTCTATGAACACTGAAGCTTTCTTT	CASSLAQGSMNTEAFF
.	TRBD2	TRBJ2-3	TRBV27	TGTGCCAGCAGTTTATTAGCGCGGCCTAGCGGAAGCACAGATACGCAGTATTTT	CASSLLARPSGSTDTQYF
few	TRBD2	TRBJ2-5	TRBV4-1	TGCGCCAGCAGCCAAGGGGCTAGCGGGACGCAGACCCAGTACTTC	CASSQGASGTQTQYF
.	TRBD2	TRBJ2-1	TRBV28	TGTGCCAGCAGTAAACCCCTAGCGGGAGGGATCAAGGGGTACAATGAGCAGTTCTTC	CASSKPLAGGIKGYNEQFF
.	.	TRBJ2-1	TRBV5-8	TGTGCCAGCAGTTTAGGACACCAGAGCTCCTACAATGAGCAGTTCTTC	CASSLGHQSSYNEQFF
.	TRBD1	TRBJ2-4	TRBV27	TGTGCCAGCAGTTTATTAGGGCCAGGGGGCATTCAGTACTTC	CASSLLGPGGIQYF
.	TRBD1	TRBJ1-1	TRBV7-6	TGTGCCAGCGGACAGGAGATGAACACTGAAGCTTTCTTT	CASGQEMNTEAFF
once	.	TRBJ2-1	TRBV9	TGTGCCACGGGTAGAGTAGATGAGCAGTTCTTC	CATGRVDEQFF
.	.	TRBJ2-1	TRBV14	TGTGCCAGCAGCCGTGTCGGCGGGATAAGACCTCAGTTCTTC	CASSRVGGIRPQFF
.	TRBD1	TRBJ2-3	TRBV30	TGTGCCTGGGTACGACAGGGTAGGACAGATACGCAGTATTTT	CAWVRQGRTDTQYF
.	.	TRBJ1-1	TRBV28	TGTGCCAGCAGTTCCAGGGGTAGTGGAGACACTGAAGCTTTCTTT	CASSSRGSGDTEAFF
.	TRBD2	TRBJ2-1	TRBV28	TGTGCCAGCAGTGATGGGACTAGCGGGAGGAATGAGCAGTTCTTC	CASSDGTSGRNEQFF
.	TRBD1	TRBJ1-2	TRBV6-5	TGTGCCAGCAGCCGACAGGGTTGGAACTATGGCTACACCTTC	CASSRQGWNYGYTF
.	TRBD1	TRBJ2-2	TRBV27	TGTGCCAGCAGTTTATATAGTGACAGGGTAATCACCGGGGAGCTGTTTTTT	CASSLYSDRVITGELFF
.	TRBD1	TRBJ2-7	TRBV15	TGTGCCACCAGCAGGCGTATTTCTCAGGGGGTACGCCGCTACGAGCAGTACTTC	CATSRRISQGVRRYEQYF
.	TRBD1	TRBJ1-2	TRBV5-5	TGTGCCAGCAGCTGGGACCCGGGACAGGGGGACTATGGCTACACCTTC	CASSWDPGQGDYGYTF
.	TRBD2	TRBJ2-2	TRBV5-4	TGTGCCAGCAACATGGGGTTAGGCGGGGGGAACACCGGGGAGCTGTTTTTT	CASNMGLGGGNTGELFF
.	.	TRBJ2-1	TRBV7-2	TGTGCCAGCAAATGGGGGGGCGGACTAGACAATGAGCAGTTCTTC	CASKWGGGLDNEQFF
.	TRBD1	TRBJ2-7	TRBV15	TGTGCCACCAGCAGAGGTGGGACAGGGGGAGGCGAGCAGTACTTC	CATSRGGTGGGEQYF
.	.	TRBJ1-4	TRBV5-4	TGTGCCAGCAGCTTGGCGGCAGGAGGGGTTAGTGAAAAACTGTTTTTT	CASSLAAGGVSEKLFF
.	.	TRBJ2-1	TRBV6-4	TGTGCCAGCAGTGACTCCCAGCGTAGCTCCTACAATGAGCAGTTCTTC	CASSDSQRSSYNEQFF
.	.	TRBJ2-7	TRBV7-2	TGTGCCAGCAGCTACGAACCTAGATTATCGGGGTACGAGCAGTACTTC	CASSYEPRLSGYEQYF
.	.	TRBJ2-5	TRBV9	TGTGCCAGCAGCGTAGCCCTGAGCGGGGAGACCCAGTACTTC	CASSVALSGETQYF